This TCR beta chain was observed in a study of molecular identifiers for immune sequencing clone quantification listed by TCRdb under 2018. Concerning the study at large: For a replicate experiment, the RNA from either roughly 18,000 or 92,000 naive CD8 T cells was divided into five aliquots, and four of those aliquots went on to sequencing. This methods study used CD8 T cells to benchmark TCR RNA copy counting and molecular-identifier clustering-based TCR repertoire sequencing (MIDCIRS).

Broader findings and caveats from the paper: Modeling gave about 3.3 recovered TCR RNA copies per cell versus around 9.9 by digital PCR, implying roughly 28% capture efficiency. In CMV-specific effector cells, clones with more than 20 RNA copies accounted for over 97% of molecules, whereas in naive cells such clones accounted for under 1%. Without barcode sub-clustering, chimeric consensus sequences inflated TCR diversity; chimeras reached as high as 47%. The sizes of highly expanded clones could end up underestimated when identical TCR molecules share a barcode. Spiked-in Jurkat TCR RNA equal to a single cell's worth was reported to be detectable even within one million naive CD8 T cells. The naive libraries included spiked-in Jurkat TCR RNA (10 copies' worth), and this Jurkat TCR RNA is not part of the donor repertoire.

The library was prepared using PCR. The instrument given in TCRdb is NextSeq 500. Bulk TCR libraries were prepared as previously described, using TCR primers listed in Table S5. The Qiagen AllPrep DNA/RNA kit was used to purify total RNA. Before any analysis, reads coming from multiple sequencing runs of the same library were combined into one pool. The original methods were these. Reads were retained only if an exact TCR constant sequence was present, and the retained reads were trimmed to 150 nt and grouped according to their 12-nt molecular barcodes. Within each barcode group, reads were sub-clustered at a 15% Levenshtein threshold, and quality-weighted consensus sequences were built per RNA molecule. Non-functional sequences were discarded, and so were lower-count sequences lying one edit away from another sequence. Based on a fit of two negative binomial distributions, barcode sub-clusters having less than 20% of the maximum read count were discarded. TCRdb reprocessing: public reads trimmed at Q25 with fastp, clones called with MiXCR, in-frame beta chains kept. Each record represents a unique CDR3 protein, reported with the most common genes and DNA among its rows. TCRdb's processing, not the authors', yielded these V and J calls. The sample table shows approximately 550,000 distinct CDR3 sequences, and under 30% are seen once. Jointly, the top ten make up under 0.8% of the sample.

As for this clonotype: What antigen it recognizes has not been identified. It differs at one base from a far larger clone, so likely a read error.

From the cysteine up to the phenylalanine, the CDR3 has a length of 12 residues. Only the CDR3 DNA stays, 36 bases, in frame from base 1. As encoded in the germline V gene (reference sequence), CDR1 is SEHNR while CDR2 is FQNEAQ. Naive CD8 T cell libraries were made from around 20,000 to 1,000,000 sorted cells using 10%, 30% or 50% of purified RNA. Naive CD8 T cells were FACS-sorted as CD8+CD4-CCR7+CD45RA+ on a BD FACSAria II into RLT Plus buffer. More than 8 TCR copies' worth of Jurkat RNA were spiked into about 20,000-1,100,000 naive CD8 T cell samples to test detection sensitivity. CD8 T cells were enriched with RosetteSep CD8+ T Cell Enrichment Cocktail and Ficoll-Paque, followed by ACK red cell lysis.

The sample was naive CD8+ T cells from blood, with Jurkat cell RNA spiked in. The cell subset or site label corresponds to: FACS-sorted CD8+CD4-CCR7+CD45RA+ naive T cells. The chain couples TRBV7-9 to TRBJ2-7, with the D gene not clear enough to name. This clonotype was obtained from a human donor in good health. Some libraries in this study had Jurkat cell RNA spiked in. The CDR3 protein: CASSHSSYERYF. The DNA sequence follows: TGTGCCAGCAGCCACAGCTCCTACGAGCGGTACTTC.